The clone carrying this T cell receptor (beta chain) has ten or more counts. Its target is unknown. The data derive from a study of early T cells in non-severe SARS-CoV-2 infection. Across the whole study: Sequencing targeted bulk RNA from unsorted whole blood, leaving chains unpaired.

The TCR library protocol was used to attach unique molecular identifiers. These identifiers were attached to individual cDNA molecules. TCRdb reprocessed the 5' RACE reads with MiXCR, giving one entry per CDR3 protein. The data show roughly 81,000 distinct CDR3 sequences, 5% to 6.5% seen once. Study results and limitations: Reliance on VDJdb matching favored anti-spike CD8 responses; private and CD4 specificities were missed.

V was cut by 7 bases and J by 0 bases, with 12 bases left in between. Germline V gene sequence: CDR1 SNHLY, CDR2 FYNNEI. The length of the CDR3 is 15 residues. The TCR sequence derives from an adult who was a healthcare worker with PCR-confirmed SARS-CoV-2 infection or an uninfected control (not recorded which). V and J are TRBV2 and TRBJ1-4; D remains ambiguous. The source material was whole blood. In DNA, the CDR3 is TGTGCCAGCATCCGGGAGACTGCAACTAATGAAAAACTGTTTTTT. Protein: CASIRETATNEKLFF.